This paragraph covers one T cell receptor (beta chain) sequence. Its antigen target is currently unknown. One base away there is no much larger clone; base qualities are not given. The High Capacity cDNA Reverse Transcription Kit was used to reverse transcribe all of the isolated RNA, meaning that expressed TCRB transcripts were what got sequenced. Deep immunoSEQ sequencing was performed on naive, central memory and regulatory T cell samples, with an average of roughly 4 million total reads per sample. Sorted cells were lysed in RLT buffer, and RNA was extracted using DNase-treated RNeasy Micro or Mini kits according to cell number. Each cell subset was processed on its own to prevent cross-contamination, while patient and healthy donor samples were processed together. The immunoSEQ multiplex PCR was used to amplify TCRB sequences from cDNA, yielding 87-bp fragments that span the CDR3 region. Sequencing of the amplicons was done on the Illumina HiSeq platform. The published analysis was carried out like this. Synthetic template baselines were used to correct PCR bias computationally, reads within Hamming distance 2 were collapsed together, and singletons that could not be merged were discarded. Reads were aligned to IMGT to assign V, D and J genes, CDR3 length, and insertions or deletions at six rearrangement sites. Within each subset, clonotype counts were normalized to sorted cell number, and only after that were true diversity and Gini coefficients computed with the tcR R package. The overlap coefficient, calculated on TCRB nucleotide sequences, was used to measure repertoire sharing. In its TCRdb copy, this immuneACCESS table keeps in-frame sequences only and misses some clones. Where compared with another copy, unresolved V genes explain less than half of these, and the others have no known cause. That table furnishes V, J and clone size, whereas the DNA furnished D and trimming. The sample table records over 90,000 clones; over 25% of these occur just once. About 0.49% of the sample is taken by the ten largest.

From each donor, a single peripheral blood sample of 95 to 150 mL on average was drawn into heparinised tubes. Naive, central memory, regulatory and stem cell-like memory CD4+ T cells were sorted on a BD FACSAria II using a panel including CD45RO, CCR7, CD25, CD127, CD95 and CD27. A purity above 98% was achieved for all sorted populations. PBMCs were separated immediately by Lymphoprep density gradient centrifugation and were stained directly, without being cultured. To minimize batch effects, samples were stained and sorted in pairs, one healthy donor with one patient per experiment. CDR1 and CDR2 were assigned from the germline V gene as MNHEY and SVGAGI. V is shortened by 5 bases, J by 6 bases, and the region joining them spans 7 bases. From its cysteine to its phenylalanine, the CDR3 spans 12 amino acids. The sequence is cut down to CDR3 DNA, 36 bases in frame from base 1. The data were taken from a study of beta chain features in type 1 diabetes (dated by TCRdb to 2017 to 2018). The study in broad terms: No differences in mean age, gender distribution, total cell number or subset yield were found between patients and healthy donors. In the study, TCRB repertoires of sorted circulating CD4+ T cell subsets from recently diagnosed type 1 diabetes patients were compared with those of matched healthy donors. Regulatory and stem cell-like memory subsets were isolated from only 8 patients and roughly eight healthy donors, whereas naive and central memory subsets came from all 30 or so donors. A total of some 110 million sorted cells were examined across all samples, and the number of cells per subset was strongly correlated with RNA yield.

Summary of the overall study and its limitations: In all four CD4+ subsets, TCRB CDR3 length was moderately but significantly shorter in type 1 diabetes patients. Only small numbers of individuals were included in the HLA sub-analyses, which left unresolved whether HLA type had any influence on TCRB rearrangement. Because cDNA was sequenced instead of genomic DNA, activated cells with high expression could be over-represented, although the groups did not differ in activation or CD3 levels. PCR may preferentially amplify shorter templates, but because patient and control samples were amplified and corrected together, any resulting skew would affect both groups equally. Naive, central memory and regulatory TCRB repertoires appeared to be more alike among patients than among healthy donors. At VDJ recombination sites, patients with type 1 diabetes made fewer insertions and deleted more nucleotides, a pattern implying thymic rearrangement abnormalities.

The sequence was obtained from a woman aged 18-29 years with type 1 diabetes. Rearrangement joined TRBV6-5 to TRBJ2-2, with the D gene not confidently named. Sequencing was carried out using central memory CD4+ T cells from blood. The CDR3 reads CASSRSAGELFF. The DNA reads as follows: TGTGCCAGCAGTAGATCAGCCGGGGAGCTGTTTTTT.